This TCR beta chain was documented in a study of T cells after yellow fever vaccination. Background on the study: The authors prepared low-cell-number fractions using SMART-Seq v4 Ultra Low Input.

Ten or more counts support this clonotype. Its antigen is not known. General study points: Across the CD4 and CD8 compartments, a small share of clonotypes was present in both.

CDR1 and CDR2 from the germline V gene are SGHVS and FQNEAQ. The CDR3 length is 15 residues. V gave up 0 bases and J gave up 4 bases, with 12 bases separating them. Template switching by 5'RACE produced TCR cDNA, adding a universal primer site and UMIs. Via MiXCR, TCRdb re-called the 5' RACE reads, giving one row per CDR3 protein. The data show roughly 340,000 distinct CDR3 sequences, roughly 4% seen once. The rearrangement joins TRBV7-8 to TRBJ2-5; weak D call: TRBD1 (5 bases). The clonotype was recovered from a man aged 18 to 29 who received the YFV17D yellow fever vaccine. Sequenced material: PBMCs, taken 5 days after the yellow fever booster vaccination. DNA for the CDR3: TGTGCCAGCAGCTTAGCTGGGGCCCTGGGAGAGACCCAGTACTTC. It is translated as CASSLAGALGETQYF.